This T cell receptor (beta chain) derives from a study of T cell repertoires in cytomegalovirus infection. At the level of the study: It can be stated that public TCR beta signatures indicated CMV infection as well as a matching HLA type.

The CDR3 spans 11 residues. Germline-derived CDR1 and CDR2 are SQVTM and ANQGSEA. V lost 7 bases to trimming and J lost 2 bases, with 8 bases between them. Study-level points and caveats: The ex vivo response showed dominance by HLA-C-restricted CMV-specific TCR beta clonotypes. Cumulated frequencies of public TCR beta families served to identify carriers of CMV plus the relevant HLA.

In TCRdb, the reads were re-called with MiXCR into one record per CDR3 protein. The table has over 300,000 distinct CDR3 sequences, roughly a sixth seen once. The table lists this clonotype with a few counts. Antigen unknown. The material sequenced was PBMCs. The source of this sequence is a human donor in good health (CMV status not recorded). Some clones in this sample may be carry-over from other donors' samples. The V gene is TRBV29-1, the J gene TRBJ1-2, with TRBD1 as a possible D gene (6 bases). The DNA of the CDR3 is TGCAGCGGACAGGAAAACTATGGCTACACCTTC. Encoded protein: CSGQENYGYTF.